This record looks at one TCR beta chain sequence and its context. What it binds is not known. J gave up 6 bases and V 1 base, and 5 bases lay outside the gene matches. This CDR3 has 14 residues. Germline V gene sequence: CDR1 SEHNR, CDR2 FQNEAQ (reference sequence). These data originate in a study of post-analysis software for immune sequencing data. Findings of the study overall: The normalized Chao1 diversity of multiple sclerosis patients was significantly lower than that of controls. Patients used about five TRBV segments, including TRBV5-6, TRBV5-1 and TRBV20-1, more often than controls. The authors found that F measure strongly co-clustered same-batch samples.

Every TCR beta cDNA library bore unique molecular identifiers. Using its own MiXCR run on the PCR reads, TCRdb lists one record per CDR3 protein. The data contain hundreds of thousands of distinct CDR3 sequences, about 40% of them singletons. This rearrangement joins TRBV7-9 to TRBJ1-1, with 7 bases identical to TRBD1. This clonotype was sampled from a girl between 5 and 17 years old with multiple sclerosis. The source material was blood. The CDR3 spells CASSLGQGIAEAFF. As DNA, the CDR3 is TGTGCCAGCAGCTTAGGACAGGGTATAGCTGAAGCTTTCTTT.